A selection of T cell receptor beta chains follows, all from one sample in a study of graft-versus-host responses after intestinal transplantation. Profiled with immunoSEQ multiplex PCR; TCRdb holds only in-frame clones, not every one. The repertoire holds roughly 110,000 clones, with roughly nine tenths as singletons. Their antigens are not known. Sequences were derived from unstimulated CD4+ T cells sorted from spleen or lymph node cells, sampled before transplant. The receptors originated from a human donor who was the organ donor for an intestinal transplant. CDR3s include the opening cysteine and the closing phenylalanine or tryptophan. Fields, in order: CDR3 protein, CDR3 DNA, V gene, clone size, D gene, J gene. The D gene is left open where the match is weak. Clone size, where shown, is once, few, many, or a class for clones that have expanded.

cdr3_aa: CAIRTGPNTEAFF
cdr3_nt: TGTGCCATTCGAACAGGGCCCAACACTGAAGCTTTCTTT
v_call: TRBV10-3
clone_size: -
d_call: -
j_call: TRBJ1-1

cdr3_aa: CASSPRLAGSSYEQYF
cdr3_nt: TGTGCCAGCAGTCCGAGACTAGCGGGCTCTTCCTACGAGCAGTACTTC
v_call: TRBV28
clone_size: -
d_call: TRBD2
j_call: TRBJ2-7

cdr3_aa: CASSTRQGLSGYTF
cdr3_nt: TGTGCCAGCAGTACCCGACAGGGCTTAAGTGGCTACACCTTC
v_call: TRBV28
clone_size: -
d_call: TRBD1
j_call: TRBJ1-2

cdr3_aa: CASSEGQRVNQGVDTQYF
cdr3_nt: TGTGCCAGCAGTGAGGGCCAGCGGGTGAACCAGGGGGTGGATACGCAGTATTTT
v_call: TRBV2
clone_size: -
d_call: -
j_call: TRBJ2-3

cdr3_aa: CASTDLGGSEQFF
cdr3_nt: TGTGCCAGCACCGACTTAGGAGGCAGTGAGCAGTTCTTC
v_call: TRBV5-6
clone_size: -
d_call: -
j_call: TRBJ2-1

cdr3_aa: CASSAYPKAELYNEQFF
cdr3_nt: TGTGCCAGCAGCGCGTACCCTAAAGCGGAGCTCTACAATGAGCAGTTCTTC
v_call: TRBV9
clone_size: -
d_call: -
j_call: TRBJ2-1

cdr3_aa: CSVGKASGRNLYNEQFF
cdr3_nt: TGCAGCGTTGGGAAGGCTAGCGGGAGAAATCTCTACAATGAGCAGTTCTTC
v_call: TRBV29-1
clone_size: -
d_call: TRBD2
j_call: TRBJ2-1

cdr3_aa: CASSLDIITDTQYF
cdr3_nt: TGTGCCAGCAGTCTGGATATAATCACAGATACGCAGTATTTT
v_call: TRBV6-1
clone_size: -
d_call: -
j_call: TRBJ2-3

cdr3_aa: CASSESGTSDYTGELFF
cdr3_nt: TGTGCCAGCAGTGAATCCGGGACTAGCGACTACACCGGGGAGCTGTTTTTT
v_call: TRBV25-1
clone_size: -
d_call: TRBD2
j_call: TRBJ2-2

cdr3_aa: CASRRVPYEQYF
cdr3_nt: TGTGCCAGCAGGAGGGTCCCCTACGAGCAGTACTTC
v_call: TRBV6-5
clone_size: few
d_call: -
j_call: TRBJ2-7

cdr3_aa: CASSLYKAGGDTQYF
cdr3_nt: TGTGCCAGCAGCTTATACAAAGCGGGAGGTGATACGCAGTATTTT
v_call: TRBV7-2
clone_size: -
d_call: TRBD2
j_call: TRBJ2-3

cdr3_aa: CSAGHTTGELFF
cdr3_nt: TGCAGCGCCGGACACACTACCGGGGAGCTGTTTTTT
v_call: TRBV29-1
clone_size: -
d_call: -
j_call: TRBJ2-2

cdr3_aa: CASSPGTGKGPQHF
cdr3_nt: TGTGCCAGCAGCCCCGGGACGGGGAAGGGGCCCCAGCATTTT
v_call: TRBV6-6
clone_size: -
d_call: -
j_call: TRBJ1-5

cdr3_aa: CASSQDLFRGQGYNEKLFF
cdr3_nt: TGCGCCAGCAGCCAAGATCTGTTTCGGGGACAGGGATATAATGAAAAACTGTTTTTT
v_call: TRBV4-3
clone_size: -
d_call: TRBD1
j_call: TRBJ1-4

cdr3_aa: CASSLSGLAGTQYF
cdr3_nt: TGTGCCAGCAGCTTATCGGGACTAGCAGGAACCCAGTACTTC
v_call: TRBV7-3
clone_size: -
d_call: TRBD2
j_call: TRBJ2-5

cdr3_aa: CASSLRQRENTEAFF
cdr3_nt: TGTGCCAGCAGCTTAAGACAGCGAGAGAACACTGAAGCTTTCTTT
v_call: TRBV11-2
clone_size: -
d_call: -
j_call: TRBJ1-1

cdr3_aa: CASSPLRDGSGYTF
cdr3_nt: TGTGCCAGCAGCCCTCTCCGGGACGGATCCGGCTACACCTTC
v_call: TRBV5-6
clone_size: -
d_call: -
j_call: TRBJ1-2

cdr3_aa: CASSGQGVEETQYF
cdr3_nt: TGTGCCAGCAGTGGACAGGGTGTCGAGGAGACCCAGTACTTC
v_call: TRBV2
clone_size: -
d_call: TRBD1
j_call: TRBJ2-5

cdr3_aa: CASSGHSSPLHF
cdr3_nt: TGTGCCAGCAGCGGACATAGTTCACCCCTCCACTTT
v_call: TRBV2
clone_size: -
d_call: -
j_call: TRBJ1-6

cdr3_aa: CASRHPACYGYTF
cdr3_nt: TGCGCCAGCAGACACCCTGCGTGCTATGGCTACACCTTC
v_call: TRBV23-1
clone_size: few
d_call: -
j_call: TRBJ1-2

cdr3_aa: CASSTGGTRHEQFF
cdr3_nt: TGTGCCAGCAGTACCGGGGGAACAAGACATGAGCAGTTCTTC
v_call: TRBV6-5
clone_size: -
d_call: -
j_call: TRBJ2-1

cdr3_aa: CASSIGRGQPRNGYTF
cdr3_nt: TGTGCCAGTAGTATCGGTCGGGGACAGCCACGCAATGGCTACACCTTC
v_call: TRBV19
clone_size: -
d_call: TRBD1
j_call: TRBJ1-2

cdr3_aa: CASSGTGGQPQHF
cdr3_nt: TGTGCCAGCAGTGGGACAGGGGGACAGCCCCAGCATTTT
v_call: TRBV6-5
clone_size: once
d_call: TRBD1
j_call: TRBJ1-5

cdr3_aa: CSASGDEQFF
cdr3_nt: TGCAGTGCTAGTGGCGATGAGCAGTTCTTC
v_call: TRBV20-1
clone_size: -
d_call: -
j_call: TRBJ2-1

cdr3_aa: CASSLETGTKTQYF
cdr3_nt: TGTGCCAGCAGCTTAGAGACAGGGACAAAGACCCAGTACTTC
v_call: TRBV7-2
clone_size: -
d_call: TRBD1
j_call: TRBJ2-5